The 31 T cell receptor beta chains listed next were all sequenced from one sample in a study of response to subunit inactivated influenza vaccine (dated by TCRdb to the late 2010s). The receptor library was made with RT-PCR. Sequenced on an Illumina HiSeq 2500. The public reads were reprocessed in TCRdb via fastp at Q25 and MiXCR, keeping in-frame beta chains. Each CDR3 protein gets just one entry, which takes the most common genes and DNA from the rows behind it. The sample table shows just under 550,000 distinct CDR3 sequences, and approximately 22% are seen once. Of the sample, about 2.8% falls within the top ten clones. The same data also contributed to another study, on T cells expressing NK-cell markers. Drawing on the second study: 5'RACE template switching, by which a universal primer site and unique molecular identifiers were added, was used to make TCR beta cDNA libraries.

Here the sequenced sample was CD4+ T cells sorted from PBMCs, taken 11 to 12 days after vaccination. The receptors derive from a man aged 50 to 59 who received an inactivated influenza vaccine. Donor details come from another sample of the same person, matched by shared clones.

The gene calls are TRBV9 and TRBJ1-1; D is possibly TRBD1 (6 bases). Germline CDR1 SGDLS, CDR2 YYNGEE. The CDR3 is 16 amino acids. Between the trimmed V and J ends, which lost 0 bases and 3 bases, there was a span of 15 bases. CDR3 residues: CASSVGRGARDTEAFF. CDR3 bases: TGTGCCAGCAGCGTAGGTAGGGGGGCGCGAGACACTGAAGCTTTCTTT.

The V and J genes are TRBV6-1 and TRBJ2-1, with D possibly being TRBD1 (5 bases). The CDR3 covers 15 residues. CDR1 is MNHNS and CDR2 is SASEGT in the germline V gene. V shed 8 bases and J shed 0 bases, with 14 bases lying between them. DNA of the CDR3: TGTGCCAGCTCACAGGCTGCGAGCTCCTACAATGAGCAGTTCTTC. Its protein product is CASSQAASSYNEQFF.

V usage is TRBV5-1 and J usage is TRBJ2-3; TRBD2 agrees at 8 bases. The CDR3 extends over 15 amino acids. CDR1 is SGHRS and CDR2 is YFSETQ in the germline V gene. Trimming cost V 1 base and J 1 base; bases outside gene matches: 2. CDR3 region: CASSLNGGGTDTQYF. DNA for the CDR3: TGCGCCAGCAGCTTGAACGGGGGGGGCACAGATACGCAGTATTTT.

The sample holds a few counts of this clonotype. This rearrangement joins TRBV5-1 to TRBJ1-4; D is unresolved. Looked up from germline, CDR1 is SGHRS and CDR2 is YFSETQ. V lost 4 bases and J 0 bases, leaving 10 bases between the germline ends. CDR3 length: 15 amino acids. In DNA, the CDR3 is TGCGCCAGCAGCACGAGCGGTCCAACTAATGAAAAACTGTTTTTT. Its protein product is CASSTSGPTNEKLFF. Looking up the rest from reference TRBV5-1 and TRBJ1-4 gives the full variable domain: KAGVTQTPRYLIKTRGQQVTLSCSPISGHRSVSWYQQTPGQGLQFLFEYFSETQRNKGNFPGRFSGRQFSNSRSEMNVSTLELGDSALYLCASSTSGPTNEKLFFGSGTQLSVL.

This clonotype has only a few counts. The chain couples TRBV11-1 to TRBJ2-1; D is possibly TRBD2 (5 bases). V was clipped by 0 bases and J by 7 bases, with 13 bases between them. Germline V gene lookup returns CDR1 SGHAT and CDR2 FQDESV (reference sequence). CDR3 size: 15 residues. Written as DNA, the CDR3 is TGTGCCAGCAGCTTAGCGGGCGGGTTTGGGAATGAGCAGTTCTTC. Amino acids: CASSLAGGFGNEQFF.

The V and J genes are TRBV20-1 and TRBJ2-3; 8 bases map to TRBD2. This CDR3 is 15 amino acids long. CDR1 is DFQATT, CDR2 SNEGSKA, per germline (reference sequence). Germline trimming cut 1 base from V and 0 bases from J; bases unmatched to any gene: 3. The CDR3, as DNA: TGCAGTGCTAGAGTAGCGGGGCCTAGCACAGATACGCAGTATTTT. Amino acids: CSARVAGPSTDTQYF.

This clonotype was observed at least ten times. This chain joins TRBV6-2 or TRBV6-3 and TRBJ2-5; tentatively, D is TRBD2 (6 bases). V dropped 4 bases and J dropped 5 bases, with 11 bases sitting between them. The CDR3 is 13 residues long. Germline lookup yields CDR1 MNHEY and CDR2 SVGEGT. The CDR3 here is CASSWDWPETQYF. CDR3 nucleotides: TGTGCCAGCAGTTGGGACTGGCCGGAGACCCAGTACTTC.

Only a few counts were recorded for this clonotype. This sequence joins TRBV27 and TRBJ2-7; D may correspond to TRBD1 or TRBD2 (5 bases each). There are 15 residues in the CDR3. Germline V lookup: CDR1 MNHEY, CDR2 SMNVEV (reference sequence). V gave up 5 bases and J gave up 4 bases, with 18 bases separating them. The CDR3 bases are TGTGCCAGCAGTCTAACACTAGGGGAGATGTACGAGCAGTACTTC. This codes for CASSLTLGEMYEQYF.

The genes are TRBV7-9 and TRBJ2-5; D unresolved. The CDR3 is made up of 15 amino acids. V was cut by 1 base and J by 3 bases, with 12 bases left in between. Germline values: CDR1 SEHNR, CDR2 FQNEAQ (reference sequence). CDR3 region: CASSLELYSKETQYF. DNA of the CDR3: TGTGCCAGCAGCTTAGAATTATACAGCAAAGAGACCCAGTACTTC.

This clonotype was found a few times. The chain employs TRBV7-9 and TRBJ2-1, with 8 bases matching TRBD2. The J segment lost 9 bases and the V segment lost 4 bases, leaving 17 bases of the junction unmatched. The length of the CDR3 is 17 residues. Germline assignment: CDR1 SEHNR and CDR2 FQNEAQ (reference sequence). CDR3 region: CASSYGRGGGRRGEQFF. CDR3 nucleotides: TGTGCCAGCAGCTACGGGAGGGGAGGTGGGAGAAGAGGTGAGCAGTTCTTC.

The chain uses TRBV7-2 and TRBJ2-3; D gene uncertain. From germline, CDR1 is SGHTA and CDR2 FQGNSA. The length of the CDR3 is 15 residues. The V and J ends lost 1 base and 0 bases respectively, with 8 bases between them. CDR3 loop: CASSLVLVSTDTQYF. The CDR3 DNA reads as TGTGCCAGCAGCTTAGTGCTGGTTAGCACAGATACGCAGTATTTT.

A few counts support this clonotype. The V gene is TRBV4-1, the J gene TRBJ2-3; D gene uncertain. The ends were cut back, 1 base at V and 4 bases at J, with 15 bases in the middle. The CDR3 spans 16 residues. Looked up from germline, CDR1 is MGHRA and CDR2 is YSYEKL. This CDR3 reads CASSQVIGSYADTQYF. DNA for the CDR3: TGCGCCAGCAGCCAAGTAATCGGATCTTACGCAGATACGCAGTATTTT.

This clonotype was detected a few times. V gene TRBV28 combines with J gene TRBJ2-1; TRBD1 aligns across 8 bases. Germline CDR1 reads MDHEN; CDR2 reads SYDVKM. V trimming: 7 bases; J trimming: 6 bases; junction bases outside the gene matches: 5. This CDR3 contains 13 residues. The DNA of the CDR3 is TGTGCCAGCAAGGTACAGGGGGGCAATGAGCAGTTCTTC. Translation: CASKVQGGNEQFF.

V is TRBV10-3 and J is TRBJ1-1; no firm D call. The CDR3 length is 15 residues. The germline CDR1 and CDR2 sequences are ENHRY and SYGVKD. V lost 6 bases and J 0 bases, leaving 14 bases between the germline ends. The CDR3 DNA sequence: TGTGCCATCAGAGAGGACGGAGGCTTGAACACTGAAGCTTTCTTT. It translates to CAIREDGGLNTEAFF.

This clonotype was seen a handful of times. The V and J genes are TRBV20-1 and TRBJ2-5, with a possible D match to TRBD1 (6 bases). This CDR3 region has 14 residues. Germline assignment: CDR1 DFQATT and CDR2 SNEGSKA (reference sequence). The V end was cut by 1 base, the J end by 4 bases, with 13 bases between. The CDR3 protein is CSARAGARGETQYF. The DNA for the CDR3 is TGCAGTGCTAGAGCTGGGGCCAGGGGAGAGACCCAGTACTTC.

This clonotype was counted between two and nine times. The CDR3 reads CASSSRGTGYNEQFF. The CDR3 DNA sequence: TGTGCCAGCAGCTCTCGGGGCACGGGGTACAATGAGCAGTTCTTC. The chain combines TRBV7-3 with TRBJ2-1, with D possibly being TRBD1 or TRBD2 (5 bases each). With 4 bases removed from V and 4 bases from J, the gap between germline ends came to 14 bases. From germline, CDR1 is SGHTA and CDR2 FQGTGA. CDR3 length equals 15 residues.

The chain carries TRBV29-1 and TRBJ2-5, with 12 bases lining up with TRBD2. CDR1 and CDR2 from the germline V gene are SQVTM and ANQGSEA. After removal of 7 bases from V and 6 bases from J, the junction contained 6 bases not matched to a gene. The CDR3 is 13 amino acids. DNA for the CDR3: TGCAGCGCTCCAGGACTAGCGGGGAAGACCCAGTACTTC. It encodes CSAPGLAGKTQYF.

This clonotype came up a few times. This rearrangement joins TRBV9 to TRBJ2-5; a possible D gene is TRBD2 (6 bases). Germline values: CDR1 SGDLS, CDR2 YYNGEE. Trimming took off 1 base at V and 2 bases at J, with 12 bases between the two ends. CDR3 size: 15 residues. The CDR3 coding sequence is TGTGCCAGCAGCGTATCTAGGCGGGGACAAGAGACCCAGTACTTC. This sequence encodes CASSVSRRGQETQYF. Full variable domain (rest looked up from reference TRBV9 and TRBJ2-5): DSGVTQTPKHLITATGQRVTLRCSPRSGDLSVYWYQQSLDQGLQFLIQYYNGEERAKGNILERFSAQQFPDLHSELNLSSLELGDSALYFCASSVSRRGQETQYFGPGTRLLVL.

In regard to this clonotype: The junction differs from germline at one of its ends, possibly a read error. The chain joins TRBV7-7 to TRBJ2-7, with D tentatively TRBD2 (6 bases). The germline CDR1 and CDR2 sequences are SSHAT and FNYEAQ (reference sequence). The CDR3 contains 15 residues. Here the CDR3 reads CASSLGGSPTAEQYF. CDR3 in DNA: TGTGCTAGCAGCTTAGGAGGGAGTCCGACCGCCGAGCAGTACTTC.

The chain combines TRBV12-3 or TRBV12-4 with TRBJ2-2, with a tentative D call TRBD2 (6 bases). The CDR3 has 16 residues. The V end was cut by 6 bases, the J end by 4 bases, with 18 bases between. In nucleotides, the CDR3 is TGTGCCAGCAGGGCCCGAGGGAGTAGCGGCACCGGGGAGCTGTTTTTT. As protein: CASRARGSSGTGELFF.

This clonotype has more than one count but fewer than ten. The V call is TRBV12-3 or TRBV12-4, the J call TRBJ2-3; the D call may be TRBD1 or TRBD2 (6 bases each). Trimming left V 5 bases short and J 3 bases short, with 12 bases between. This CDR3 region has 14 residues. The CDR3 nucleotides read TGTGCCAGCAGTATGGGGGGCCGGACAGATACGCAGTATTTT. Amino acids: CASSMGGRTDTQYF.

This clonotype has just a few counts. The chain has TRBV5-1 and TRBJ2-1; D gene ambiguous. V dropped 1 base and J dropped 2 bases, with 13 bases sitting between them. The CDR3 is 16 amino acids. In germline, CDR1 is SGHRS, CDR2 YFSETQ. The CDR3 protein is CASSLIPSAPYNEQFF. The DNA of the CDR3 is TGCGCCAGCAGCTTGATACCTTCCGCCCCCTACAATGAGCAGTTCTTC.

The chain uses TRBV6-5 and TRBJ1-2; no definite D call. Germline assignment: CDR1 MNHEY and CDR2 SVGAGI. Between the trimmed V and J ends, which lost 4 bases and 2 bases, there was a span of 17 bases. This CDR3 has 16 residues. Here the CDR3 DNA reads TGTGCCAGCAGTTCCCCCTCAAGGGTAGGAAACTATGGCTACACCTTC. Its protein product is CASSSPSRVGNYGYTF.

V and J are TRBV6-5 and TRBJ2-1, with 10 bases aligning to TRBD2. The CDR3 totals 16 residues. Germline CDR1 reads MNHEY; CDR2 reads SVGAGI. The junction had 9 bases not matched to a gene; V was cut back by 4 bases and J by 6 bases. In DNA form, the CDR3 reads TGTGCCAGCAGTTCAACTAGCGGGATTATCTTCAATGAGCAGTTCTTC. Amino acids: CASSSTSGIIFNEQFF.

The sample holds a few counts of this clonotype. CDR3 region: CASSRAGTGNTGELFF. The CDR3 DNA follows: TGCGCCAGCAGCCGAGCTGGGACAGGGAACACCGGGGAGCTGTTTTTT. The chain links TRBV4-3 to TRBJ2-2; 8 bases are shared with TRBD1. With 4 bases clipped from V and 1 base from J, the junction kept 5 bases outside the gene matches. This CDR3 comprises 16 residues. The germline CDR1 and CDR2 sequences are LGHNA and YSLEER.

This clonotype appeared a few times. CDR3 bases: TGTGCCAGCAGCTTAGTCGTGAACGCCTACACTGAAGCTTTCTTT. Protein: CASSLVVNAYTEAFF. The chain recombines TRBV7-2 with TRBJ1-1, with unresolved D. This CDR3 contains 15 residues. Germline V gene lookup returns CDR1 SGHTA and CDR2 FQGNSA. V lost 1 base, J lost 3 bases, and 12 bases lay in between.

J is TRBJ2-5 and V is TRBV24-1; 9 bases fit TRBD1. The germline V gene encodes CDR1 KGHDR and CDR2 SFDVKD. V shed 1 base, J shed 11 bases, and the junction held 7 bases outside the gene matches. This CDR3 comprises 14 residues. CDR3 in DNA: TGTGCCACCAGTGATTTCAGCGGGACAGGGCCTCAGTACTTC. It yields the protein CATSDFSGTGPQYF.

The chain has TRBV7-9 and TRBJ2-3; D not certain. The CDR3 loop spans 13 amino acids. Germline assignment: CDR1 SEHNR and CDR2 FQNEAQ (reference sequence). The V end lost 2 bases, the J end lost 4 bases, and 7 bases lay between the germline ends. The CDR3 nucleotides read TGTGCCAGCAGCTTATTCTCAGCAGATACGCAGTATTTT. The encoded protein is CASSLFSADTQYF.

J is TRBJ1-5 and V is TRBV7-2; 7 positions match TRBD1. V shed 6 bases and J 5 bases; nucleotides not matched to a gene: 4. CDR1 is SGHTA, CDR2 FQGNSA, per germline. The CDR3 contains 13 residues. CDR3 sequence (DNA): TGTGCCAGCAGTCACAGGGGAGATCAGCCCCAGCATTTT. Residues: CASSHRGDQPQHF.

V and J are TRBV7-9 and TRBJ2-2, with 8 bases matching TRBD1. This CDR3 is 14 amino acids long. With V trimmed by 11 bases and J by 4 bases, 9 bases remained unmatched. Germline CDR1 reads SEHNR; CDR2 reads FQNEAQ (reference sequence). CDR3 loop: CAVQGALSTGELFF. In DNA, the CDR3 is TGTGCCGTTCAGGGGGCGCTGAGCACCGGGGAGCTGTTTTTT. The whole variable domain, filled in from reference TRBV7-9 and TRBJ2-2, reads DTGVSQNPRHKITKRGQNVTFRCDPISEHNRLYWYRQTLGQGPEFLTYFQNEAQLEKSRLLSDRFSAERPKGSFSTLEIQRTEQGDSAMYLCAVQGALSTGELFFGEGSRLTVL.

This clonotype showed up just a few times. The rearrangement links TRBV5-1 to TRBJ2-7; 10 bases are shared with TRBD2. The CDR3 runs 15 residues. Germline values: CDR1 SGHRS, CDR2 YFSETQ. Trimming at V came to 0 bases and at J to 3 bases, leaving 3 bases not matched to a gene. CDR3 coding DNA: TGCGCCAGCAGCTTGGTGGCTAGCGGGAGCTACGAGCAGTACTTC. Its protein product is CASSLVASGSYEQYF.